These 15 T cell receptor beta chains were sequenced from one sample in a study of cytomegalovirus exposure and HLA in healthy donors. 60 Vbeta and 13 Jbeta primers were used in PCR. This table comes from immunoSEQ multiplex PCR, and its TCRdb copy is limited to in-frame clones, with some not included. The data contain around 140,000 clones, approximately 80% of them singletons. Sequenced input: PBMCs. These receptors were obtained from a man aged 25-45 years in good health and CMV-seropositive.

The chain combines TRBV19 with TRBJ2-7, with a weak D call TRBD1 (5 bases). The ends were cut back, 5 bases at V and 6 bases at J, with 17 bases in the middle. Germline lookup yields CDR1 LNHDA and CDR2 SQIVND (reference sequence). CDR3 length equals 14 residues. The CDR3 sequence: CASSEQGIRSEQYF. CDR3 DNA sequence: TGTGCCAGTAGTGAGCAGGGAATACGCTCCGAGCAGTACTTC.

The rearrangement uses TRBV5-1 and TRBJ2-3; D unclear. The V end lost 0 bases, the J end lost 4 bases, and 6 bases lay between the germline ends. The germline CDR1 and CDR2 sequences are SGHRS and YFSETQ. The CDR3 length is 13 residues. The CDR3, as DNA: TGCGCCAGCAGCTTGGGAGACTCAGATACGCAGTATTTT. It codes for CASSLGDSDTQYF.

The chain combines TRBV5-1 with TRBJ2-2, with 9 bases identical to TRBD2. The germline CDR1 and CDR2 sequences are SGHRS and YFSETQ. The CDR3 extends over 13 amino acids. Trimming cost V 4 bases and J 7 bases; bases outside gene matches: 2. The DNA for the CDR3 is TGCGCCAGCAGCCTAGCGGGAATCGGGGAGCTGTTTTTT. Protein: CASSLAGIGELFF.

V and J are TRBV14 and TRBJ2-1, with a tentative D call TRBD2 (6 bases). V shed 6 bases and J shed 0 bases, with 12 bases lying between them. Germline CDR1 reads SGHDN; CDR2 reads FVKESK. The CDR3 runs to 15 residues. CDR3 loop: CASRRDLSSYNEQFF. The CDR3 DNA reads as TGTGCCAGCAGGCGGGACCTGAGCTCCTACAATGAGCAGTTCTTC.

V usage is TRBV2 and J usage is TRBJ1-4; 10 bases map to TRBD1. Per germline, CDR1 SNHLY and CDR2 FYNNEI. The trim removed 2 bases at V and 8 bases at J, leaving 5 bases unmatched. This CDR3 has 15 residues. The CDR3 region has the DNA TGTGCCAGCAGTGAACGACAGGGGGCCAGGGAAAAACTGTTTTTT. It translates to CASSERQGAREKLFF.

This sequence joins TRBV6-1 and TRBJ2-2; 7 nucleotides align to TRBD1. The germline gives CDR1 MNHNS, CDR2 SASEGT. The junction had 9 bases not matched to a gene; V was cut back by 5 bases and J by 6 bases. The CDR3 length is 15 residues. The CDR3 nucleotides are TGTGCCAGCAGTCAAACAGGGGATAGGTCCGGGGAGCTGTTTTTT. This codes for CASSQTGDRSGELFF.

CDR3 residues: CASKLKGPGNTIYF. The CDR3 nucleotides are TGTGCCAGCAAATTGAAGGGGCCTGGAAACACCATATATTTT. V gene TRBV6-4 combines with J gene TRBJ1-3; possible D gene TRBD1, 5 bases. CDR3 length equals 14 residues. Germline CDR1 is MRHNA and CDR2 is SNTAGT. V lost 7 bases and J 2 bases, leaving 12 bases between the germline ends.

The rearrangement links TRBV6-1 to TRBJ1-2; the D gene is possibly TRBD1 (6 bases). The germline V and J ends were trimmed by 10 bases and 2 bases, with 14 bases remaining between them. CDR1 is MNHNS and CDR2 is SASEGT in the germline V gene. This CDR3 has 13 residues. The CDR3 region is CATSGGGNYGYTF. The CDR3 DNA is TGTGCCACCAGCGGGGGGGGCAACTATGGCTACACCTTC.

The chain employs TRBV19 and TRBJ1-2; TRBD1 matches at 8 bases. The CDR3 is 18 amino acids. Germline V CDR1 and CDR2: LNHDA, SQIVND (reference sequence). V shed 5 bases and J 4 bases; nucleotides not matched to a gene: 18. CDR3 residues: CASSPQLAGQGASYGYTF. The CDR3 coding sequence is TGTGCCAGTAGTCCCCAATTGGCGGGCCAGGGGGCTAGCTATGGCTACACCTTC.

The chain has TRBV19 and TRBJ1-3; no clear D. The V gene's germline CDR1 is LNHDA and CDR2 SQIVND (reference sequence). The CDR3 covers 14 residues. Trimming shortened V by 11 bases and J by 0 bases, and 14 bases separated the two germline ends. The CDR3 spells CACQAVLSGNTIYF. The DNA of the CDR3 is TGTGCCTGCCAGGCCGTTCTCTCTGGAAACACCATATATTTT.

The chain has TRBV19 and TRBJ2-7, with 7 positions matching TRBD1. J gave up 1 base and V 1 base, and 7 bases lay outside the gene matches. Germline CDR1 LNHDA, CDR2 SQIVND (reference sequence). This CDR3 contains 16 residues. The chain's CDR3 is CASSIVEAGGSYEQYF. The CDR3 bases are TGTGCCAGTAGTATAGTGGAGGCAGGGGGATCCTACGAGCAGTACTTC. The entire variable domain, with the rest obtained from reference TRBV19 and TRBJ2-7, is as follows: DGGITQSPKYLFRKEGQNVTLSCEQNLNHDAMYWYRQDPGQGLRLIYYSQIVNDFQKGDIAEGYSVSREKKESFPLTVTSAQKNPTAFYLCASSIVEAGGSYEQYFGPGTRLTVT.

The chain uses TRBV25-1 and TRBJ2-1; D is unresolved. Germline V lookup: CDR1 MGHDK, CDR2 SYGVNS. V gave up 5 bases and J gave up 7 bases, with 15 bases separating them. The CDR3 sequence is 14 residues long. The CDR3, as DNA: TGTGCCAGCAGTCCAACTACCTTCGGGAATGAGCAGTTCTTC. Translating it yields CASSPTTFGNEQFF.

The chain uses TRBV5-1 and TRBJ2-3; TRBD2 is a possible D gene (6 bases). Per the germline V gene, CDR1 is SGHRS and CDR2 is YFSETQ. The CDR3 is 14 residues long. V was pared by 4 bases and J by 4 bases, with 13 bases between. The CDR3 sequence: CASSPGLRPDTQYF. CDR3 DNA sequence: TGCGCCAGCAGCCCAGGACTACGCCCAGATACGCAGTATTTT. Based on the CDR3 plus reference TRBV5-1 and TRBJ2-3, the full variable domain is KAGVTQTPRYLIKTRGQQVTLSCSPISGHRSVSWYQQTPGQGLQFLFEYFSETQRNKGNFPGRFSGRQFSNSRSEMNVSTLELGDSALYLCASSPGLRPDTQYFGPGTRLTVL.

This chain connects TRBV7-6 to TRBJ2-7; D not resolved. Germline CDR1 and CDR2: SGHVS and FNYEAQ. The CDR3 length is 16 residues. Deletions cut 0 bases from V and 6 bases from J, with 18 bases between. The CDR3 is CASSLASASPLGEQYF. The CDR3 nucleotides read TGTGCCAGCAGCTTAGCAAGCGCCAGCCCTTTGGGCGAGCAGTACTTC.

The chain couples TRBV2 to TRBJ2-5; D is uncertain. This CDR3 is 13 amino acids long. V shed 8 bases and J shed 3 bases, with 13 bases lying between them. CDR1 and CDR2 from the germline V gene are SNHLY and FYNNEI. The CDR3 DNA follows: TGTGCCAGCCGCCCAGACACCAAAGAGACCCAGTACTTC. Translated, it gives CASRPDTKETQYF.